The subject of this entry is one TCR beta chain. The primer mix had 60 Vbeta and 13 Jbeta primers. The data were produced by immunoSEQ multiplex PCR, yet TCRdb's version contains in-frame clones alone and is incomplete. The profile shows 150,000 to 200,000 clones, approximately 84% of them singletons. The data were taken from a study of cytomegalovirus exposure and HLA in healthy donors. Losses at the gene ends were 4 bases for V and 6 bases for J; bases not matched to a gene: 7. Germline CDR1 reads ENHRY; CDR2 reads SYGVKD. There are 14 residues in the CDR3. The rearrangement links TRBV10-3 to TRBJ2-3; TRBD1 agrees at 7 bases. The source material was PBMCs. The clonotype was recovered from a male donor in good health and CMV-seropositive. CDR3 bases: TGTGCCATCAGTGTGGGGACAGCCTCCGATACGCAGTATTTT. It codes for CAISVGTASDTQYF.